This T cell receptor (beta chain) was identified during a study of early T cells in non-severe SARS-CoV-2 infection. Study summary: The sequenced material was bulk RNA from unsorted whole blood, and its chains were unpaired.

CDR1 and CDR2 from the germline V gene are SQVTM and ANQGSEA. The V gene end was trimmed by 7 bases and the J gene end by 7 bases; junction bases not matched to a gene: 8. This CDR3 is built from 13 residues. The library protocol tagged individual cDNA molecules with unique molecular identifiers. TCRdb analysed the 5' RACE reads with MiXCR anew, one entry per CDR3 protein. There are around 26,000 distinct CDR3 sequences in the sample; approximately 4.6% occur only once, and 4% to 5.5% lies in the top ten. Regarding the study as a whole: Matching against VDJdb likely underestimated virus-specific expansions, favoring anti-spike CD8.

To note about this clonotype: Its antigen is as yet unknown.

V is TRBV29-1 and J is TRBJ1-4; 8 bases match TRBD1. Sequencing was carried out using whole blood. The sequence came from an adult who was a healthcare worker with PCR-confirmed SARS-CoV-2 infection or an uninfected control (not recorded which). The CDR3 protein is CSAVDRGGEKLFF. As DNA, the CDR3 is TGCAGCGCCGTTGACAGGGGTGGTGAAAAACTGTTTTTT. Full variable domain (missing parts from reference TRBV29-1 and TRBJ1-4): SAVISQKPSRDICQRGTSLTIQCQVDSQVTMMFWYRQQPGQSLTLIATANQGSEATYESGFVIDKFPISRPNLTFSTLTVSNMSPEDSSIYLCSAVDRGGEKLFFGSGTQLSVL.